The 10 T cell receptor beta chains below come from one sample, sequenced in a study of shared clonotypes between healthy human individuals (TCRdb year 2020). Library construction relied on the immunoSEQ multiplex PCR assay. TCRdb obtained this table from immuneACCESS and retained in-frame rearrangements with V and J assigned. These tables miss some clones; where compared with another copy, unresolved V genes account for less than half of the shortfall, and the remainder is unexplained. Present in this sample are 2 million to 2.5 million clones, 80% to 95% of which were seen just once. Under 0.45% of the sample comes from the top ten. Sequences were obtained from naive CD4+ T cells from PBMCs. What this sample's cell subset or site label stands for: CD45RA+ positively selected. Every receptor here comes from a man between 18 and 35 years old in good health. Some clones in this sample may be carry-over from other donors' samples.

The gene calls are TRBV7-9 and TRBJ2-5, with 7 bases aligning to TRBD1. Germline V gene lookup returns CDR1 SEHNR and CDR2 FQNEAQ (reference sequence). Unmatched junction bases numbered 9, after V lost 0 bases and J lost 5 bases. This CDR3 is built from 16 residues. CDR3: CASSLAPGQALETQYF. For the CDR3, the DNA is TGTGCCAGCAGCTTAGCTCCCGGACAGGCCCTCGAGACCCAGTACTTC.

As to this clone: The same CDR3 is also encoded by other DNA sequences in this sample. V and J are TRBV28 and TRBJ1-2; D is uncertain. CDR1 MDHEN and CDR2 SYDVKM come from the germline V gene. The CDR3 is made up of 13 amino acids. Trimming pared 4 bases from V and 1 base from J, leaving 7 bases between. CDR3 loop: CASSSGVNYGYTF. The CDR3 DNA reads TGTGCCAGCAGTTCCGGGGTTAACTATGGCTACACCTTC.

The rearrangement joins TRBV5-1 to TRBJ2-3; D is ambiguous. The CDR3 is made up of 14 amino acids. In germline, CDR1 is SGHRS, CDR2 YFSETQ. V was trimmed by 7 bases and J by 0 bases, leaving 12 bases between them. CDR3 sequence: CASATSGSTDTQYF. CDR3 in DNA: TGCGCCAGCGCCACCTCCGGGAGCACAGATACGCAGTATTTT.

The genes are TRBV7-2 and TRBJ2-2; 8 bases align to TRBD1. Trimming at V came to 1 base and at J to 2 bases, leaving 6 bases not matched to a gene. The CDR3 is made up of 17 amino acids. Germline V lookup: CDR1 SGHTA, CDR2 FQGNSA. CDR3 residues: CASSLVAGGTNTGELFF. Written as DNA, the CDR3 is TGTGCCAGCAGCTTAGTTGCAGGGGGCACCAACACCGGGGAGCTGTTTTTT. The full variable domain, completed using reference TRBV7-2 and TRBJ2-2, is GAGVSQSPSNKVTEKGKDVELRCDPISGHTALYWYRQSLGQGLEFLIYFQGNSAPDKSGLPSDRFSAERTGGSVSTLTIQRTQQEDSAVYLCASSLVAGGTNTGELFFGEGSRLTVL.

The rearrangement links TRBV10-2 to TRBJ2-7, with TRBD2 matching over 7 bases. J gave up 0 bases and V 6 bases, and 14 bases lay outside the gene matches. The CDR3 loop spans 17 amino acids. Germline assignment: CDR1 WSHSY and CDR2 SAAADI. CDR3 in DNA: TGCGCCAGCAGCCCGGATAGGTCGGGACTAAGCTCCTACGAGCAGTACTTC. It translates to CASSPDRSGLSSYEQYF.

The chain carries TRBV5-1 and TRBJ2-1; D might be TRBD2 (6 bases). Trimming cost V 4 bases and J 3 bases, with 14 bases left between them. CDR3 length equals 15 residues. Germline CDR1 SGHRS, CDR2 YFSETQ. CDR3 DNA: TGCGCCAGCAGCCTAAGACTAGGGGTCTACAATGAGCAGTTCTTC. Its protein is CASSLRLGVYNEQFF.

This chain connects TRBV6-5 to TRBJ1-5; the D gene is possibly TRBD1 (5 bases). Trimming removed 0 bases at V and 5 bases at J, with 11 bases between. Germline assignment: CDR1 MNHEY and CDR2 SVGAGI. The CDR3 totals 15 residues. The chain's CDR3 is CASSYSQGGDQPQHF. The CDR3 bases are TGTGCCAGCAGTTACTCGCAGGGAGGGGATCAGCCCCAGCATTTT.

V is TRBV5-4 and J is TRBJ1-4; TRBD1 might be the D (6 bases). CDR1 is SGHNT and CDR2 is YYREEE in the germline V gene (reference sequence). The ends were cut back, 2 bases at V and 8 bases at J, with 13 bases in the middle. The CDR3 covers 14 residues. CDR3 in amino acids: CASSLQGLAEKLFF. The CDR3 nucleotides read TGTGCCAGCAGCTTACAGGGACTAGCGGAAAAACTGTTTTTT.

This chain uses TRBV11-1 with TRBJ1-4; D not certain. Germline CDR1 reads SGHAT; CDR2 reads FQDESV (reference sequence). V lost 4 bases and J 0 bases, leaving 6 bases between the germline ends. The CDR3 is made up of 14 amino acids. Here the CDR3 DNA reads TGTGCCAGCAGCTCCCGTTCAACTAATGAAAAACTGTTTTTT. It codes for CASSSRSTNEKLFF. The full variable domain, its missing parts supplied by reference TRBV11-1 and TRBJ1-4, is EAEVAQSPRYKITEKSQAVAFWCDPISGHATLYWYRQILGQGPELLVQFQDESVVDDSQLPKDRFSAERLKGVDSTLKIQPAELGDSAMYLCASSSRSTNEKLFFGSGTQLSVL.

Worth noting for this clone: At the DNA level, this CDR3 is encoded by other sequences in the same sample as well. The CDR3, as DNA: TGTGCCAGCAGTGGAACAGGGTGGGGCACTGAAGCTTTCTTT. Protein: CASSGTGWGTEAFF. This chain links TRBV2 with TRBJ1-1, with a tentative D call TRBD1 (6 bases). The CDR3 consists of 14 residues. Per germline, CDR1 SNHLY and CDR2 FYNNEI. V was clipped by 4 bases and J by 4 bases, with 13 bases between them.